This T cell receptor (beta chain) stems from a study of Graves' ophthalmopathy and Graves' hyperthyroidism (dated by TCRdb to about 2018). A note on the overall study: Peripheral blood samples were taken at the time of initial diagnosis, before any treatment was given. To tell Graves' ophthalmopathy apart from Graves' hyperthyroidism, and to predict which patients would progress to ophthalmopathy, the study relied on TCR beta repertoire signatures. In total, 135 blood samples were TCR-sequenced: around 42 ophthalmopathy, some 75 hyperthyroidism and some 17 hyperthyroidism-to-ophthalmopathy patients. To explore V-J signatures distinguishing ophthalmopathy from hyperthyroidism, a discovery set of around 97 patients (around 44 ophthalmopathy, about 57 stable hyperthyroidism) was enrolled. An independent validation cohort was composed of approximately 18 hyperthyroidism patients and approximately 15 patients who later progressed from hyperthyroidism to ophthalmopathy. In over 5 hyperthyroidism patients, the T-cell repertoires found in thyroid tissue were compared with those found in blood. Following sampling, methimazole starting at 30 mg daily was administered to hyperthyroidism patients, and high-dose intravenous methylprednisolone was administered to ophthalmopathy patients. The 100 or so discovery patients were divided at random into training and test sets in a 7:3 ratio. Study-wide findings and limitations: Sample size was not statistically predetermined, and group allocation was not concealed from the investigators. In validation, the model predicted ophthalmopathy progression with less than 71% sensitivity and about 73% specificity; about a dozen predicted patients were CT-confirmed with GO in a median of approximately 6.5 months. Ophthalmopathy was separated from stable hyperthyroidism by the 13-signature model with 87.88% sensitivity and around 81% specificity in cross-validation and with 80%/75% in the test set. Among expanded thyroid clonotypes with frequency above 0.001, most also showed up in blood, which suggests that blood repertoires may reflect the thyroid immune response.

From a lookup of the germline V gene, CDR1 and CDR2 are MNHEY and SVGAGI. Including cysteine and phenylalanine, the CDR3 has 16 amino acids. Here the CDR3 DNA is all that survives: 48 bases in frame from base 1. V loses 2 bases, J loses 4 bases, and the germline ends lie 17 bases apart. In this sample, this clonotype turned up many times. The antigen it binds to is not known. No per-base quality is available; no much larger clone lies one base away. Hyperthyroidism was defined as stable when no progression to ophthalmopathy occurred within 18 months of follow-up. Hyperthyroidism patients were newly diagnosed, were aged 18 to 65 years, and had a disease duration under 2 months. Patients with other autoimmune diseases, uncontrolled infections, pregnancy or lactation were excluded. Diagnosis relied on clinical symptoms, serum thyroxine, TRAb, thyroid ultrasound and orbital computed tomography. Ficoll-Paque density gradient centrifugation was used to isolate PBMCs from approximately 10 ml of fresh peripheral blood. Total RNA was extracted using Trizol reagent, and RNA quality was checked on an Agilent 2100 Bioanalyzer.

TCR beta CDR3 regions were amplified from RNA transcripts for repertoire sequencing. HTBI primers and the Qiagen OneStep RT-PCR kit were used in a first-round RT-PCR, which was followed by a second-round multiplex PCR, size selection and purification. The libraries underwent paired-end sequencing with 100 bp reads on an Illumina HiSeq2000. As for the original processing: SOAPnuke was used to process the reads, removing any read that contained adapters or uncalled bases, had a mean Phred below 15, or lacked an exact match to the constant primer or identifier. COPE v1.2.5 was used to merge the high-quality paired reads. Clonotypes were defined as unique nucleotide sequences and were aligned to IMGT TRB V, D and J references using MiTCR v1.1. Only V-J combinations with frequency above 0.0001 were analysed, covering about 99% of repertoires. A TCR clonal expansion and chaos score per V-J combination was defined as the ratio of F50 clonal expansion to chaos observed in the TCRdist matrix. Welch's t-statistics and random forest were used to narrow the features down to around 12 V-J combinations, which were then fed into a naive Bayes classifier. The Morisita-Horn index was used to measure how similar the thyroid and blood repertoires were. In-frame beta chains were kept once TCRdb had trimmed the public reads at Q25 with fastp and called clones with MiXCR. Under each unique CDR3 protein, matching rows form one entry showing the most common genes and DNA. The V and J calls shown here were made by TCRdb, not taken from the authors' results. This sample has roughly 380,000 distinct CDR3 sequences in its table, and 15% to 19% of those were observed once. The ten largest clones represent 5.5% to 7% of the sample.

The source is a woman aged 18-29 years with stable Graves' hyperthyroidism. Donor details come from another sample of the same person, matched by shared clones. The sequenced sample was peripheral blood. In this chain, TRBV6-5 is recombined with TRBJ1-1, with the D gene call left open. In nucleotide form, the sequence is TGTGCCAGCAGTTACGGGTCTTTCGCAGCTTCCACTGAAGCTTTCTTT. Translated, this gives CASSYGSFAASTEAFF.